The entry that follows covers one TCR beta chain sequence. TCRdb's table, derived via immunoSEQ multiplex PCR, lists solely in-frame clones and lacks some. The sample includes over 700,000 clones, over 60% of them seen just once. This specimen comes from a study of shared clonotypes between healthy human individuals. Sequenced sample: memory CD4+ T cells sorted from blood. Subset reported: CD45RA-negative fraction. The sequence derives from a young woman in good health.

The CDR3 is CASQNSNQPQHF. CDR3 DNA: TGTGCCAGCCAGAATAGCAATCAGCCCCAGCATTTT. The J gene is TRBJ1-5, the V gene TRBV28; D not resolved. CDR1 and CDR2 from the germline V gene are MDHEN and SYDVKM. This CDR3 region has 12 residues. Trimming shortened V by 8 bases and J by 0 bases, and 5 bases separated the two germline ends.